The entry that follows covers one T cell receptor (beta chain) sequence. The data stem from a study of shared clonotypes between healthy human individuals. Across the whole study: The cohort had two women and a few men, ages 18 to 49.

Naive CD8 cells comprised CD45RO-negative, CCR7-positively selected cells, excluding terminally differentiated effector memory CD45RA+ cells. Between the trimmed V and J ends, which lost 3 bases and 2 bases, there was a span of 17 bases. The germline V gene encodes CDR1 LGHNA and CDR2 YSLEER. The CDR3 is 17 amino acids. Methods used by the authors: ImmunoSEQ gave junction-only sequences without quality scores, so filtering differed. Sequencing was performed with immunoSEQ multiplex PCR; in TCRdb, only in-frame clones are kept and a portion is missing. The V and J calls and the clone size are those of that table, but D and trimming were determined from the DNA. The sample carries about 2,100,000 clones, approximately 94% recorded once.

Sequenced: naive CD8+ T cells from PBMCs. The rearrangement joins TRBV4-3 to TRBJ2-1; possibly TRBD2 for D (6 bases). This TCR was recovered from a man aged 18 to 30 in good health. Some clones in this sample may be carry-over from other donors' samples. DNA of the CDR3: TGCGCCAGCAGCCACCGCTGGGAGGCGGGGCCCTACAATGAGCAGTTCTTC. Its protein product is CASSHRWEAGPYNEQFF.